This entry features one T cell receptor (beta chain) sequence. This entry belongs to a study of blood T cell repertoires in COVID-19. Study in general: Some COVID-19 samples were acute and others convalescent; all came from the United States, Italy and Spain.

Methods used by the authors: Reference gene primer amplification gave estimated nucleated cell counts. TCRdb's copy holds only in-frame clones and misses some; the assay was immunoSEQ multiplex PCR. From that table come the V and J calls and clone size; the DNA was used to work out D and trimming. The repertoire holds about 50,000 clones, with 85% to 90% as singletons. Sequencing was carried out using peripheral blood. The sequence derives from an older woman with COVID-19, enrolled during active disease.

The CDR3 reads CASSVGQPDFYGYTF. The CDR3 coding sequence is TGTGCCAGCAGCGTCGGACAGCCGGACTTCTATGGCTACACCTTC. This rearrangement joins TRBV27 to TRBJ1-2, with a tentative D call TRBD1 (6 bases). The ends were cut back, 6 bases at V and 4 bases at J, with 18 bases in the middle. Germline assignment: CDR1 MNHEY and CDR2 SMNVEV (reference sequence). The CDR3 spans 15 residues.